These 26 T cell receptor beta chains originate from one sample sequenced in a study of CDR3 diversity in severe acne (dated by TCRdb to about 2019). Library method: PCR. TCRdb names Illumina HiSeq 2000 as the instrument used. TCRdb cleaned the public reads at Q25 with fastp, built clones with MiXCR and kept in-frame beta chains. Rows matching on CDR3 protein sequence are summarized as one entry with the most common DNA and genes. This sample has roughly 79,000 distinct CDR3 sequences in its table, and approximately 49% of those were observed once. The ten largest clones represent 11% of the sample. Sequencing input: blood. The receptors were sampled from a male donor with severe acne vulgaris.

This clonotype was detected only a few times. The rearrangement uses TRBV2 and TRBJ2-5; D is possibly TRBD2 (5 bases). The length of the CDR3 is 13 residues. Trimming took 6 bases from V and 2 from J, leaving 10 bases between them. In germline, CDR1 is SNHLY, CDR2 FYNNEI. CDR3 protein: CASSADWQETQYF. As DNA, the CDR3 is TGTGCCAGCAGCGCGGACTGGCAAGAGACCCAGTACTTC.

This clonotype was seen a few times. CDR3: CASSPQSVAGDSGNTIYF. In DNA form, the CDR3 reads TGTGCCAGCAGTCCCCAATCGGTTGCGGGAGACTCTGGAAACACCATATATTTT. V is TRBV25-1 and J is TRBJ1-3; no reliable D call. In germline, CDR1 is MGHDK, CDR2 SYGVNS. The CDR3 contains 18 residues. V was clipped by 5 bases and J by 0 bases, with 20 bases between them.

The chain has TRBV7-9 and TRBJ1-5, with unresolved D. Germline CDR1 and CDR2: SEHNR and FQNEAQ (reference sequence). The CDR3 totals 18 residues. V shed 2 bases and J shed 2 bases, with 19 bases lying between them. This CDR3 is CASSLRRKVGKGNQPQHF. Written as DNA, the CDR3 is TGTGCCAGCAGCTTAAGAAGAAAAGTGGGGAAGGGCAATCAGCCCCAGCATTTT.

The chain is built from TRBV20-1 and TRBJ2-5; 10 bases map to TRBD1. The junction had 6 bases not matched to a gene; V was cut back by 6 bases and J by 5 bases. The CDR3 consists of 13 residues. Germline V gene data show CDR1 as DFQATT and CDR2 as SNEGSKA (reference sequence). The CDR3 DNA reads as TGCAGTGCCACGACAGGGGGCGGGGAGACCCAGTACTTC. Translated: CSATTGGGETQYF.

This clonotype showed up just a few times. The J gene is TRBJ1-2, the V gene TRBV25-1, with 7 nucleotides matching TRBD1. Trimming removed 9 bases from V and 2 bases from J; junction bases left unmatched: 6. The CDR3 consists of 13 residues. Germline lookup yields CDR1 MGHDK and CDR2 SYGVNS. CDR3 loop: CASQGTDNYGYTF. The CDR3 DNA reads TGTGCCAGTCAAGGGACAGACAACTATGGCTACACCTTC.

This clonotype showed up many times. This chain uses TRBV4-2 with TRBJ2-3, with 14 bases aligning to TRBD2. J lost 5 bases, V lost 7 bases, and 5 bases had no gene match. This CDR3 comprises 15 residues. Germline values: CDR1 LGHNA, CDR2 YNFKEQ. As DNA, the CDR3 is TGTGCCAGCACCTTGGGACTAGCGGGGGAAGATACGCAGTATTTT. It yields the protein CASTLGLAGEDTQYF.

V and J are TRBV6-6 and TRBJ2-2; TRBD1 agrees at 10 bases. Trimming cost V 6 bases and J 3 bases; bases outside gene matches: 13. The CDR3 has 18 amino acids. CDR1 is MNHNY, CDR2 SVGAGI, per germline (reference sequence). Written as DNA, the CDR3 is TGTGCCAGCAGGGAAGGGCCCGGGACAGGGGAGGACACCGGGGAGCTGTTTTTT. Its protein product is CASREGPGTGEDTGELFF.

The table lists this clonotype with many counts. The chain links TRBV15 to TRBJ1-1; D uncertain. The germline CDR1 and CDR2 sequences are LNHNV and YYDKDF (reference sequence). The ends were cut back, 6 bases at V and 1 base at J, with 9 bases in the middle. The CDR3 sequence is 13 residues long. CDR3 residues: CATRPLENTEAFF. CDR3 bases: TGTGCCACCAGACCCCTCGAGAACACTGAAGCTTTCTTT.

This clonotype is medium-sized by share. The J gene is TRBJ2-7, the V gene TRBV5-6; no reliable D call. CDR1 SGHDT and CDR2 YYEEEE come from the germline V gene. Trimming pared 4 bases from V and 3 bases from J, leaving 11 bases between. This CDR3 contains 13 residues. The DNA of the CDR3 is TGTGCCAGCAGCGTGACAAGTTACTACGAGCAGTACTTC. Its protein product is CASSVTSYYEQYF. Variable domain in full (rest from reference TRBV5-6 and TRBJ2-7): DAGVTQSPTHLIKTRGQQVTLRCSPKSGHDTVSWYQQALGQGPQFIFQYYEEEERQRGNFPDRFSGHQFPNYSSELNVNALLLGDSALYLCASSVTSYYEQYFGPGTRLTVT.

The rearrangement joins TRBV28 to TRBJ2-2, with TRBD2 matching over 12 bases. The CDR3 spans 16 residues. Germline CDR1 and CDR2: MDHEN and SYDVKM. Trimming at V came to 6 bases and at J to 4 bases, leaving 6 bases not matched to a gene. Here the CDR3 reads CASSFGLAGRTGELFF. For the CDR3, the DNA is TGTGCCAGCAGCTTTGGACTAGCGGGACGCACCGGGGAGCTGTTTTTT.

The chain carries TRBV24-1 and TRBJ2-5; D unresolved. The CDR3 covers 15 residues. Germline CDR1 reads KGHDR; CDR2 reads SFDVKD. Trimming removed 2 bases from V and 1 base from J, with 10 bases in between. The CDR3 DNA follows: TGTGCCACCAGTGATTACCTAGAGCCCCAAGAGACCCAGTACTTC. Protein product: CATSDYLEPQETQYF.

This clonotype was picked up many times. The chain has TRBV15 and TRBJ2-5, with TRBD1 matching 12 bases. The germline gives CDR1 LNHNV, CDR2 YYDKDF (reference sequence). The CDR3 totals 18 residues. Losses at the gene ends were 0 bases for V and 5 bases for J; bases not matched to a gene: 10. The DNA of the CDR3 is TGTGCCACCAGCAGAGAAAGTCCGGGACAGGGGGCTCCGGAGACCCAGTACTTC. Translated: CATSRESPGQGAPETQYF.

J is TRBJ1-5 and V is TRBV27, with D unresolved. There are 11 residues in the CDR3. V gave up 9 bases and J gave up 4 bases, with 7 bases separating them. The germline gives CDR1 MNHEY, CDR2 SMNVEV (reference sequence). CDR3 in amino acids: CASGLNQPQHF. The CDR3 coding sequence is TGTGCCAGTGGGTTAAATCAGCCCCAGCATTTT.

The chain links TRBV6-6 to TRBJ2-7, with D unclear. Germline loops: CDR1 MNHNY, CDR2 SVGAGI (reference sequence). Deletions cut 2 bases from V and 3 bases from J, with 8 bases between. The CDR3 is made up of 13 amino acids. In DNA, the CDR3 is TGTGCCAGCAGTTACGGCGCCAGCTACGAGCAGTACTTC. Its protein is CASSYGASYEQYF.

This clonotype was detected ten times or more. V gene TRBV15 combines with J gene TRBJ2-3; D is unresolved. The ends were cut back, 9 bases at V and 0 bases at J, with 13 bases in the middle. Germline V gene sequence: CDR1 LNHNV, CDR2 YYDKDF (reference sequence). This CDR3 has 14 amino acids. In nucleotides, the CDR3 is TGTGCCACTTGCTCATTTCGCAGCACAGATACGCAGTATTTT. Encoded protein: CATCSFRSTDTQYF.

This clonotype was seen ten or more times. The J gene is TRBJ2-1, the V gene TRBV4-1; no firm D call. Germline CDR1 and CDR2: MGHRA and YSYEKL. Trimming removed 4 bases from V and 9 bases from J, with 13 bases in between. CDR3 size: 13 residues. CDR3 nucleotides: TGCGCCAGCAGCCTCATCCCCCCCGCTGAGCAGTTCTTC. Protein sequence: CASSLIPPAEQFF.

This clonotype was seen only a few times. The J gene is TRBJ2-7, the V gene TRBV2, with TRBD1 matching over 7 bases. CDR3 length: 13 amino acids. Germline lookup yields CDR1 SNHLY and CDR2 FYNNEI. V was pared by 6 bases and J by 6 bases, with 8 bases of the junction left unmatched. This chain's CDR3 is CASSEGATGEQYF. In DNA form, the CDR3 reads TGTGCCAGCAGCGAGGGGGCGACGGGCGAGCAGTACTTC.

This clonotype was found a few times. V and J are TRBV12-3 or TRBV12-4 and TRBJ2-2, with D maybe TRBD2 (6 bases). V gave up 6 bases and J gave up 3 bases, with 26 bases separating them. The CDR3 runs 19 residues. The CDR3 DNA is TGTGCCAGCAGCCCACCCGACCGATGGGGGGTGGTGGACACCGGGGAGCTGTTTTTT. It is translated as CASSPPDRWGVVDTGELFF.

There are a few counts of this clonotype. This sequence joins TRBV10-3 and TRBJ2-7; 9 nucleotides match TRBD1. CDR1 is ENHRY and CDR2 is SYGVKD in the germline V gene. The CDR3 covers 15 residues. The V gene end was trimmed by 6 bases and the J gene end by 2 bases; junction bases not matched to a gene: 8. Here the CDR3 reads CAISLGGQGTYEQYF. The CDR3 region has the DNA TGTGCCATCAGCTTAGGTGGACAGGGGACCTACGAGCAGTACTTC.

The rearrangement joins TRBV12-3 or TRBV12-4 to TRBJ2-1; 10 nucleotides match TRBD2. The CDR3 runs 20 residues. The V and J ends lost 3 bases and 0 bases, in that order; junction bases with no gene match: 14. For the CDR3, the DNA is TGTGCCAGCAGTTTTCGCCCTAGCGGGAGTATCGAGAGCTCCTACAATGAGCAGTTCTTC. It yields the protein CASSFRPSGSIESSYNEQFF.

This clonotype was picked up many times. The gene calls are TRBV5-1 and TRBJ2-3; TRBD2 is a possible D gene (6 bases). Trimming shortened V by 3 bases and J by 0 bases, and 14 bases separated the two germline ends. Germline values: CDR1 SGHRS, CDR2 YFSETQ. CDR3 length equals 16 residues. The CDR3 DNA follows: TGCGCCAGCAGCTCTGCTGGGGGACTTAGCACAGATACGCAGTATTTT. Its translation is CASSSAGGLSTDTQYF. Using reference TRBV5-1 and TRBJ2-3 for the parts outside the CDR3, the full variable domain is KAGVTQTPRYLIKTRGQQVTLSCSPISGHRSVSWYQQTPGQGLQFLFEYFSETQRNKGNFPGRFSGRQFSNSRSEMNVSTLELGDSALYLCASSSAGGLSTDTQYFGPGTRLTVL.

The table lists this clonotype with a few counts. The V and J genes are TRBV7-9 and TRBJ1-1; TRBD1 might be the D (5 bases). V lost 7 bases and J 2 bases, leaving 8 bases between the germline ends. This CDR3 comprises 12 residues. The germline gives CDR1 SEHNR, CDR2 FQNEAQ (reference sequence). The CDR3 loop is CASTQGNTEAFF. The CDR3, as DNA: TGTGCCAGCACCCAGGGAAACACTGAAGCTTTCTTT.

This clonotype has just one count. V gene TRBV7-8 combines with J gene TRBJ1-5; D is possibly TRBD1 (5 bases). V lost 2 bases and J lost 1, with 12 bases in between. The CDR3 is 16 amino acids. Germline values: CDR1 SGHVS, CDR2 FQNEAQ. CDR3 DNA sequence: TGTGCCAGCAGCTTAATCGCAGGGTCGAGCAATCAGCCCCAGCATTTT. As protein: CASSLIAGSSNQPQHF. Full variable domain (rest looked up from reference TRBV7-8 and TRBJ1-5): GAGVSQSPRYKVAKRGQDVALRCDPISGHVSLFWYQQALGQGPEFLTYFQNEAQLDKSGLPSDRFFAERPEGSVSTLKIQRTQQEDSAVYLCASSLIAGSSNQPQHFGDGTRLSIL.

The genes are TRBV20-1 and TRBJ2-7; D is undetermined. Trimming stripped 4 bases from V and 3 bases from J, with 7 bases between. This CDR3 has 11 residues. Germline V gene lookup returns CDR1 DFQATT and CDR2 SNEGSKA (reference sequence). In nucleotides, the CDR3 is TGCAGTGCTATAGATAGCTACGAGCAGTACTTC. The encoded protein is CSAIDSYEQYF.

The V gene is TRBV2, the J gene TRBJ2-7; D not resolved. With 4 bases removed from V and 8 bases from J, the gap between germline ends came to 12 bases. The germline gives CDR1 SNHLY, CDR2 FYNNEI. CDR3 size: 12 residues. The CDR3, as DNA: TGTGCCAGCAGTGGGGATTGGGCCAAGCAGTACTTC. Its translation is CASSGDWAKQYF.

The J gene is TRBJ2-5, the V gene TRBV10-2; D might be TRBD2 (6 bases). V gave up 7 bases and J gave up 3 bases, with 12 bases separating them. The CDR3 spans 13 residues. Germline-derived CDR1 and CDR2 are WSHSY and SAAADI. The CDR3 is CASTQWGEETQYF. The CDR3 region has the DNA TGCGCCAGCACCCAGTGGGGGGAAGAGACCCAGTACTTC.